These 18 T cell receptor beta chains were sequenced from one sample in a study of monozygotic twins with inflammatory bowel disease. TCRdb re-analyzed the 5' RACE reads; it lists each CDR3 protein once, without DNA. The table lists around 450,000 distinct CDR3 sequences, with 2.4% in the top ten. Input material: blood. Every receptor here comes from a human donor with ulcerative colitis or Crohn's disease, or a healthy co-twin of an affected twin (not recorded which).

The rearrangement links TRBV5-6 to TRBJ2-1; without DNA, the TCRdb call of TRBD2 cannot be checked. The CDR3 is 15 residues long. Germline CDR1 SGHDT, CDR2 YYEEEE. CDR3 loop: CASSSGRSALDEQFF.

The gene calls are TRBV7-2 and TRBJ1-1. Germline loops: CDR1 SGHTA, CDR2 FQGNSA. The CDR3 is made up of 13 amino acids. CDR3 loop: CASSLIMNTEAFF.

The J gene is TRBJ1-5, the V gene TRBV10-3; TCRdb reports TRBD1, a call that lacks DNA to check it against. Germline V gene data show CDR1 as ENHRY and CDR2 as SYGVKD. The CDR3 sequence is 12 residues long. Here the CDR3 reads CAISGGNQPQHF.

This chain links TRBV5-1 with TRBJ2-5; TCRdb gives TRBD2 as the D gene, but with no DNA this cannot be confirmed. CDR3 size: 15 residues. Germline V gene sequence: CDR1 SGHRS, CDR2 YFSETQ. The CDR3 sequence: CASSAGLAGLETQYF.

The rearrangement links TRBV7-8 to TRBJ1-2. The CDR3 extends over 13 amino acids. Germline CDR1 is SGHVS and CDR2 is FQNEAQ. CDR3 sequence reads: CASSRVGNYGYTF.

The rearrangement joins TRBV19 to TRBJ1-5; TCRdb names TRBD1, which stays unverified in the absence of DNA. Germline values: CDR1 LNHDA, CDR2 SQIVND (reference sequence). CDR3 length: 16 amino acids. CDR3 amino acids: CASSKLYRGSNQPQHF.

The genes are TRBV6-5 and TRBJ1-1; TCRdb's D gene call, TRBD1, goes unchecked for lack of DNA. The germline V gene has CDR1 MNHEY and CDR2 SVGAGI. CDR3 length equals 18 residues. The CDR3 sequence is CASILRLGGGLGEPEAFF.

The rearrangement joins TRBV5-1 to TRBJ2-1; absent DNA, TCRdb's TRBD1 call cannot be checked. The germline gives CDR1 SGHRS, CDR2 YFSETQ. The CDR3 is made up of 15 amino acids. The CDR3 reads CASSWNPGQGNEQFF.

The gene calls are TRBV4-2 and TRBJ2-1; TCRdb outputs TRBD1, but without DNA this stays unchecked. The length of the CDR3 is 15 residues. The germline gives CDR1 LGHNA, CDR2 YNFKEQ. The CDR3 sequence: CASSQEEQGFDEQFF.

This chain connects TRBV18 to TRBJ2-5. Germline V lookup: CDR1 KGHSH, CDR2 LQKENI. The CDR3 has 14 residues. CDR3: CASSPRGMQETQYF. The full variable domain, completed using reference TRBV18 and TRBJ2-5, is NAGVMQNPRHLVRRRGQEARLRCSPMKGHSHVYWYRQLPEEGLKFMVYLQKENIIDESGMPKERFSAEFPKEGPSILRIQQVVRGDSAAYFCASSPRGMQETQYFGPGTRLLVL.

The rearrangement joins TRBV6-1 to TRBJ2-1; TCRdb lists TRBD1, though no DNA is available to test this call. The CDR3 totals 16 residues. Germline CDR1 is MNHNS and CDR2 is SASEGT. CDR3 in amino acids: CASSSHGTVVRDEQFF.

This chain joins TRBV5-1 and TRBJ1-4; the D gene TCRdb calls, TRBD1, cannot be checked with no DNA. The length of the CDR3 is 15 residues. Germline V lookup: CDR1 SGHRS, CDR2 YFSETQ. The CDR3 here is CASSLYGTGDEKLFF.

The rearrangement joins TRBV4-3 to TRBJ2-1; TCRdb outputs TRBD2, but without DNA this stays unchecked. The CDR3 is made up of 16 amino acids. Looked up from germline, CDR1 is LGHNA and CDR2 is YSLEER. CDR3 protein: CASSQEAGGSYNEQFF.

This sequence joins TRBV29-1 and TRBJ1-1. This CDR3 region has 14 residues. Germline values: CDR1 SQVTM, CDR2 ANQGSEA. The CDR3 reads CSATKPEWNTEAFF.

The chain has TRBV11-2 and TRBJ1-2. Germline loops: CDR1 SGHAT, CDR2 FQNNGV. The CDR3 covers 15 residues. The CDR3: CASSGKGRPHYGYTF.

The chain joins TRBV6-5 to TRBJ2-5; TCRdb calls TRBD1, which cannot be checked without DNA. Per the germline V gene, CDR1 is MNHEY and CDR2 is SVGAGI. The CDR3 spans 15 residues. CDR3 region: CASSYSWTGQETQYF.

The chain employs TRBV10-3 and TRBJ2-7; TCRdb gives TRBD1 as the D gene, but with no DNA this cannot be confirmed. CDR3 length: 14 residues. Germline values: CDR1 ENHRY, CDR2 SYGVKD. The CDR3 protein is CAISSGTPAYEQYF.

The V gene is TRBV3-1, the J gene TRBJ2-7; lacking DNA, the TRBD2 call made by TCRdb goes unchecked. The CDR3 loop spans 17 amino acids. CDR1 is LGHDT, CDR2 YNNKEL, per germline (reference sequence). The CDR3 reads CASSPTQGGPYSYEQYF.